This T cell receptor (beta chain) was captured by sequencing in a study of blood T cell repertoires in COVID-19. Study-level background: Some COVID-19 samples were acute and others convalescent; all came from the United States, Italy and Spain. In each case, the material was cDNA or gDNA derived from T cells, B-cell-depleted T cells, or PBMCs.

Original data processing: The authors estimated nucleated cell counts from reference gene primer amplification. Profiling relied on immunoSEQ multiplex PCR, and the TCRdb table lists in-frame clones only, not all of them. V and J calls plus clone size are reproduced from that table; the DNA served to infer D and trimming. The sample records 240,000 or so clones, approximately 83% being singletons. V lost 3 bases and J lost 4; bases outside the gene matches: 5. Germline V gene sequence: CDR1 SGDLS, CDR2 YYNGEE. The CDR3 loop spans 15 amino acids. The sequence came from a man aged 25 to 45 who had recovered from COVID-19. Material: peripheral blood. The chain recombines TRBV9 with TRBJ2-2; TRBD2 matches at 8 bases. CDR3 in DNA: TGTGCCAGCAGCGCCGACCGGGGGGGCACCGGGGAGCTGTTTTTT. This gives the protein CASSADRGGTGELFF.